A single sample gave rise to the 7 T cell receptor beta chains below, sequenced in a study of siplizumab effects on memory and regulatory T cells. The repertoire was sequenced with immunoSEQ multiplex PCR; TCRdb's copy has only in-frame clones and lacks some. Of approximately 48,000 clones detected, 85% to 95% appear once; the ten largest clones hold about 15%. The sequencing input was CD8+ T cells sorted from blood. Receptor source: a human donor in good health.

This clone was observed once. The rearrangement uses TRBV19 and TRBJ2-7, with D perhaps matching TRBD2 (5 bases). The CDR3 extends over 13 amino acids. The germline V gene has CDR1 LNHDA and CDR2 SQIVND (reference sequence). V lost 5 bases, J lost 3 bases, and 11 bases lay in between. CDR3: CASSLDYGYEQYF. CDR3 coding DNA: TGTGCCAGTAGTCTTGACTACGGCTACGAGCAGTACTTC.

V and J are TRBV27 and TRBJ1-5; D is ambiguous. The length of the CDR3 is 15 residues. Germline V lookup: CDR1 MNHEY, CDR2 SMNVEV (reference sequence). Trimming took off 3 bases at V and 0 bases at J, with 9 bases between the two ends. CDR3: CASSFISSSNQPQHF. CDR3 DNA sequence: TGTGCCAGCAGTTTTATTAGCTCTAGCAATCAGCCCCAGCATTTT.

The chain recombines TRBV7-9 with TRBJ1-2; 9 positions match TRBD1. CDR1 and CDR2 from the germline V gene are SEHNR and FQNEAQ (reference sequence). J was trimmed by 7 bases and V by 5 bases; bases with no gene match: 8. The CDR3 is 14 residues long. The CDR3 is CASSPPGQGPGYTF. The CDR3, as DNA: TGTGCCAGCAGCCCGCCGGGACAGGGTCCTGGCTACACCTTC. The full variable domain, its missing parts supplied by reference TRBV7-9 and TRBJ1-2, is DTGVSQNPRHKITKRGQNVTFRCDPISEHNRLYWYRQTLGQGPEFLTYFQNEAQLEKSRLLSDRFSAERPKGSFSTLEIQRTEQGDSAMYLCASSPPGQGPGYTFGSGTRLTVV.

The chain uses TRBV2 and TRBJ1-4, with 7 bases fitting TRBD1. Germline CDR1 reads SNHLY; CDR2 reads FYNNEI. CDR3 length: 18 residues. The V segment lost 1 base and the J segment 11 bases; nucleotides outside the gene matches: 19. CDR3 loop: CASSEEEGEDRWDIKLFF. Here the CDR3 DNA reads TGTGCCAGCAGTGAAGAGGAGGGCGAGGACAGGTGGGATATCAAACTGTTTTTT.

The chain is built from TRBV14 and TRBJ2-7; 9 bases align to TRBD1. V was clipped by 6 bases and J by 2 bases; unmatched bases: 11. CDR1 and CDR2 (germline): SGHDN, FVKESK. The CDR3 contains 16 residues. The CDR3 protein is CASSFGPRTGAYEQYF. The CDR3 coding sequence is TGTGCCAGCAGTTTCGGACCGAGGACAGGGGCCTACGAGCAGTACTTC.

The gene calls are TRBV6-6 and TRBJ2-7; possible D gene TRBD1, 6 bases. The CDR3 has 12 amino acids. V was pared by 6 bases and J by 6 bases, with 12 bases between. Looked up from germline, CDR1 is MNHNY and CDR2 is SVGAGI (reference sequence). This CDR3 is CASSRTGSEQYF. The DNA of the CDR3 is TGTGCCAGCAGCCGAACAGGGTCCGAGCAGTACTTC.

This clone was seen just once. The genes are TRBV7-8 and TRBJ2-5; 12 nucleotides match TRBD2. TRBJ2-7 matches the DNA end more closely, so the J call is doubtful. CDR3 length: 20 residues. Per germline, CDR1 SGHVS and CDR2 FQNEAQ. CDR3 region: CASSLGGFGTSGRLGYEQYF. The CDR3 coding sequence is TGTGCCAGCAGCTTGGGAGGATTCGGGACTAGCGGGCGACTGGGCTACGAGCAGTACTTC.